This T cell receptor (beta chain) was recorded in a study of cytomegalovirus exposure and HLA in healthy donors. PCR used 60 Vbeta primers and 13 Jbeta primers. The repertoire was sequenced with immunoSEQ multiplex PCR; TCRdb's copy has only in-frame clones and lacks some. The sample yields about 110,000 clones, roughly four fifths seen once. V was cut by 7 bases and J by 8 bases, with 16 bases left in between. The length of the CDR3 is 13 residues. In germline, CDR1 is SGDLS, CDR2 YYNGEE. The rearrangement uses TRBV9 and TRBJ2-1, with D possibly being TRBD1 (6 bases). Sequenced input: PBMCs. The sequence derives from a woman aged 45 to 65 in good health and CMV-seropositive. The CDR3 reads CASGKTGFHEQFF. CDR3 DNA: TGTGCCAGCGGGAAAACAGGGTTCCATGAGCAGTTCTTC. The full variable domain, in which reference TRBV9 and TRBJ2-1 provide the parts outside the CDR3, is DSGVTQTPKHLITATGQRVTLRCSPRSGDLSVYWYQQSLDQGLQFLIQYYNGEERAKGNILERFSAQQFPDLHSELNLSSLELGDSALYFCASGKTGFHEQFFGPGTRLTVL.